Listed below are T cell receptor beta chains from one sample, sequenced in a study of blood T cell repertoires in COVID-19. Profiled with immunoSEQ multiplex PCR; TCRdb holds only in-frame clones, not every one. The top ten hold 3% to 4% of the sample, which has some 250,000 clones, approximately 86% seen once. Sequencing used PBMCs or T cells enriched from blood (not recorded which). Receptor source: a woman in her thirties or forties with acute COVID-19. CDR3s include the opening cysteine and the closing phenylalanine or tryptophan. The D gene is left open where the match is weak. Where a row states a size, it is once, few, many or the class of an expanded clone; other rows omit it.

cdr3_nt cdr3_aa v_call cdr3_length d_call clone_size j_call
TGTGCCAGCAGCAAGAGCGGGGGCGGGGAAAATTACGAGCAGTACTTC CASSKSGGGENYEQYF TRBV7-2 16 TRBD2 . TRBJ2-7
TGCGCCAGCAGTCCCTGCAGGGACAATCAGCCCCAGCATTTT CASSPCRDNQPQHF TRBV23-1 14 . . TRBJ1-5
TGTGCCAGCAGCCCCCTCTCCAGGGAGAACACTGAAGCTTTCTTT CASSPLSRENTEAFF TRBV3-1/TRBV3-2 15 . . TRBJ1-1
TGTGCCAGCACCATTTTTGGGACTAGGTCTTACAATGAGCAGTTCTTC CASTIFGTRSYNEQFF TRBV2 16 TRBD2 . TRBJ2-1
TGTGCCAGCAGTGTAGGGGGCGCGAATAATTCACCCCTCCACTTT CASSVGGANNSPLHF TRBV27 15 TRBD1 . TRBJ1-6
TGTGCCAGCAGTCTGGGACAGGGTAACGGCTACACCTTC CASSLGQGNGYTF TRBV27 13 TRBD1 . TRBJ1-2
TGTGCCAGCAGCCGTGGACTAGCGTCACCCCAAGAGACCCAGTACTTC CASSRGLASPQETQYF TRBV7-6 16 TRBD2 . TRBJ2-5
TGTGCCAGCAGCTTAGTGGAGCGGGAGGGCTTACGGGAGCAGTACTTC CASSLVEREGLREQYF TRBV7-9 16 TRBD2 . TRBJ2-7
TGTGCCATCAAGAAAACCGGGACAGGCCCCCCAAAAGACTATGGCTACACCTTC CAIKKTGTGPPKDYGYTF TRBV10-3 18 TRBD1 few TRBJ1-2
TGTGCCAGCAGCTCCAGGGCGTCTAGCGGAACCATGTTGACCCAGTACTTC CASSSRASSGTMLTQYF TRBV11-3 17 TRBD2 . TRBJ2-5
TGTGCCAGTAGTTTGATGAGGGAATGGGATGAGCAGTTCTTC CASSLMREWDEQFF TRBV19 14 . . TRBJ2-1
TGCGCCAGCAACGAACAGGGGTGGGACACAGATACGCAGTATTTT CASNEQGWDTDTQYF TRBV5-1 15 TRBD1 . TRBJ2-3
TGTGCCAGTAGCACCGGGACAGCGAGCAATCAGCCCCAGCATTTT CASSTGTASNQPQHF TRBV19 15 TRBD1 . TRBJ1-5
TGTGCCAGCAGGAGGGGGACAGGGAGTAGCAATCAGCCCCAGCATTTT CASRRGTGSSNQPQHF TRBV2 16 TRBD1 . TRBJ1-5
TGTGCCAGCAGTTACCCCTCCCTGTCTTCACCCCTCCACTTT CASSYPSLSSPLHF TRBV6-2/TRBV6-3 14 . . TRBJ1-6
TGTGCCAGCAGTTATGACAGGCCCGGAGAGACCCAGTACTTC CASSYDRPGETQYF TRBV27 14 . . TRBJ2-5
TGTGCCAGCAGCTCCTCGGGGGTTTGGGGGGAGCCCGACAATGAGCAGTTCTTC CASSSSGVWGEPDNEQFF TRBV11-3 18 . once TRBJ2-1
TGTGCCAGCAGTTTATCGGACAGGGGAGAGCCCCAGCATTTT CASSLSDRGEPQHF TRBV27 14 TRBD1 . TRBJ1-5
TGTGCCAGTAGTATATTGGTTTTGGGGACAGGGGAGGACACTGAAGCTTTCTTT CASSILVLGTGEDTEAFF TRBV19 18 TRBD1 . TRBJ1-1
TGCGCCAGCAGCTTGGAAACAGGGGGCACGGCTGGAAACACCATATATTTT CASSLETGGTAGNTIYF TRBV5-1 17 TRBD1 . TRBJ1-3
TGTGCCAGCAGTGAAGCGCGCAGGGGAGAAGGCTACACCTTC CASSEARRGEGYTF TRBV2 14 . . TRBJ1-2
TGTGCCAGCAGCCTCCCTGGGCCCGGGACTAGACGAGAGACCCAGTACTTC CASSLPGPGTRRETQYF TRBV3-1/TRBV3-2 17 TRBD2 . TRBJ2-5
TGCAGTGCTAGTGGCCTAGCGGGAGTGGTGGATGAGCAGTTCTTC CSASGLAGVVDEQFF TRBV20-1 15 TRBD2 . TRBJ2-1
TGTGCCAGCAGACTAGCGGGGAGCTCCTACAATGAGCAGTTCTTC CASRLAGSSYNEQFF TRBV27 15 TRBD2 . TRBJ2-1
TGTGCCAGTAGACGCAGGGTCGTTAGCAATCAGCCCCAGCATTTT CASRRRVVSNQPQHF TRBV19 15 . . TRBJ1-5
TGTGCCACCAGTGAATATGGGCCGCCCCAGCATTTT CATSEYGPPQHF TRBV24-1 12 . . TRBJ1-5
TGTGCCAGCAGCTTAGGACAGATTAATGAAAAACTGTTTTTT CASSLGQINEKLFF TRBV7-8 14 . . TRBJ1-4
TGTGCCACCAGCAGACAGGGGGCTAGTGAAAAACTGTTTTTT CATSRQGASEKLFF TRBV15 14 TRBD1 . TRBJ1-4
TGCGCCAGCAGCTTGGGGGCGGCTAGCGGGATCAACACCGGGGAGCTGTTTTTT CASSLGAASGINTGELFF TRBV5-1 18 TRBD2 . TRBJ2-2
TGCGCCAGCAGCTTGGACGTTGGCGGGAGTCCGTACGAGCAGTACTTC CASSLDVGGSPYEQYF TRBV5-1 16 TRBD2 once TRBJ2-7
TGTGCCAGCAGCTACCGGGACAGAAGAAATGAGCAGTTCTTC CASSYRDRRNEQFF TRBV7-9 14 TRBD1 . TRBJ2-1
TGTGCCAGCAGCTACCGACAGGGTGGACCCACAGATACGCAGTATTTT CASSYRQGGPTDTQYF TRBV5-4 16 TRBD1 few TRBJ2-3
TGTGCCAGTAGTAGGTCCGACAGGACTAATGAAAAACTGTTTTTT CASSRSDRTNEKLFF TRBV19 15 . . TRBJ1-4